These 4 T cell receptor beta chains originate from one sample sequenced in a study of cytomegalovirus exposure and HLA in healthy donors. This PCR relied on a set of 60 Vbeta primers and 13 Jbeta primers. Sequencing was performed with immunoSEQ multiplex PCR; in TCRdb, only in-frame clones are kept and a portion is missing. Seen here are roughly 150,000 clones, about 80% observed once, and the top ten hold 1.3%. Source material: PBMCs. The receptors come from a young man in good health and CMV-seronegative.

This chain joins TRBV2 and TRBJ1-3; 7 bases align to TRBD1. CDR3 size: 14 residues. V dropped 2 bases and J dropped 5; count of bases not matched to a gene: 3. The germline V gene has CDR1 SNHLY and CDR2 FYNNEI. The CDR3 loop is CASSERDRRNTIYF. CDR3 DNA: TGTGCCAGCAGTGAACGGGACAGACGAAACACCATATATTTT. Supplemented by reference TRBV2 and TRBJ1-3, the full variable domain reads EPEVTQTPSHQVTQMGQEVILRCVPISNHLYFYWYRQILGQKVEFLVSFYNNEISEKSEIFDDQFSVERPDGSNFTLKIRSTKLEDSAMYFCASSERDRRNTIYFGEGSWLTVV.

The chain recombines TRBV6-4 with TRBJ1-5; 9 bases match TRBD1. Germline V gene data show CDR1 as MRHNA and CDR2 as SNTAGT. The V and J ends lost 3 bases and 3 bases, in that order; junction bases with no gene match: 6. The CDR3 is 16 amino acids. This chain's CDR3 is CASSDYGQGINQPQHF. The CDR3 coding sequence is TGTGCCAGCAGTGATTACGGACAGGGGATCAATCAGCCCCAGCATTTT.

J is TRBJ1-2 and V is TRBV6-1, with 12 bases that match TRBD1. This CDR3 is built from 17 residues. CDR1 is MNHNS and CDR2 is SASEGT in the germline V gene. With V trimmed by 4 bases and J by 5 bases, 11 bases remained unmatched. In DNA form, the CDR3 reads TGTGCCAGCAGTGCCTCCGGGACAGGGGGCTATGGGTATGGCTACACCTTC. Translation: CASSASGTGGYGYGYTF.

CDR3 bases: TGTGCCATCAGATGGGCGGCAGGGGGCAACTATGGCTACACCTTC. Protein product: CAIRWAAGGNYGYTF. The chain recombines TRBV10-3 with TRBJ1-2; TRBD1 matches at 8 bases. After removal of 6 bases from V and 2 bases from J, the junction contained 8 bases not matched to a gene. CDR3 size: 15 residues. Looked up from germline, CDR1 is ENHRY and CDR2 is SYGVKD.